The T cell receptor beta chain described here comes from a study of human T cells and chemical hapten exposure. Study as a whole: Small volume differences among pooled libraries mainly caused per-sample TCR yield variation. Study-level points and caveats: DPC sensitization produced no change in TCRs with frequency above 1 in 1000.

Whole blood that had not been fractionated was the source of extracted total RNA. The study used a library that attached unique molecular identifiers to individual cDNA molecules. In the authors' methods: From about 22,000 to 700,000 TCRs were found per sample, with a median of around 100,000. In TCRdb, the 5' RACE reads were re-called with MiXCR into one record per CDR3 protein. The V and J calls, along with clone size, are taken from TCRdb and not from the paper's own processing. The table lists 100,000 to 120,000 distinct CDR3 sequences, roughly 19% of them singletons, with 2.8% in the top ten. The CDR3 contains 16 residues. V lost 5 bases, J lost 0 bases, and 14 bases lay in between. Germline CDR1 and CDR2: MDHEN and SYDVKM. This clonotype was counted between two and nine times. Antigen specificity is unknown.

The origin of this receptor is a human donor in good health. V is TRBV28 and J is TRBJ2-4; tentative D call: TRBD1 (7 bases). CDR3 region: CASSVQGGVAKNIQYF. CDR3 coding DNA: TGTGCCAGCAGTGTGCAGGGGGGAGTAGCCAAAAACATTCAGTACTTC.